The sequence of this T cell receptor beta chain was determined in a study of identical twins. Only healthy Caucasians were included as donors. This clonotype was found a few times. Its specificity is unknown. Findings and limits, study-wide: Insertion counts were lower in abundant cord blood beta clonotypes, a trend that memory repertoires did not show. Invariant MAIT and iNKT cells could partly confound zero-insertion analyses.

TCRdb independently ran MiXCR on the 5' RACE reads; one entry per CDR3 protein. Of 1,800,000 or so distinct CDR3 sequences listed, about 32% are singletons. Germline lookup yields CDR1 MGHRA and CDR2 YSYEKL. After removal of 1 base from V and 6 bases from J, the junction contained 7 bases not matched to a gene. The CDR3 extends over 15 amino acids. The clonotype comes from a newborn girl in good health. Sequencing used cord blood. The rearrangement uses TRBV4-1 and TRBJ2-7; 9 bases agree with TRBD2. Here the CDR3 DNA reads TGCGCCAGCAGCCAAGGGCTAGCGGGACGAGGCGAGCAGTACTTC. Residues: CASSQGLAGRGEQYF.